A selection of T cell receptor beta chains follows, all from one sample in a study of blood T cell repertoires in COVID-19. TCRdb's table, derived via immunoSEQ multiplex PCR, lists solely in-frame clones and lacks some. The sample consists of roughly 97,000 clones, roughly nine tenths of them appearing once. The sequencing sample was made of peripheral blood. All receptors come from a human donor in a cohort sampled during active COVID-19. Both conserved end residues are part of each CDR3. The D gene is left open where the match is weak. Clone size, where shown, is once, few, many, or a class for clones that have expanded.

v_gene	j_gene	d_gene	abundance	CDR3nt	CDR3aa
TRBV7-3	TRBJ2-1	NA	NA	TGTGCCAGCAGCTTCTTAGCGGACTCCTACAATGAGCAGTTCTTC	CASSFLADSYNEQFF
TRBV28	TRBJ1-4	NA	NA	TGTGCCAGCAGGGGGAAGCGGCGAGAAAAACTGTTTTTT	CASRGKRREKLFF
TRBV23-1	TRBJ1-3	NA	NA	TGCGCCAGCAGTCAATCGGGGCTGAGCTCTGGAAACACCATATATTTT	CASSQSGLSSGNTIYF
TRBV9	TRBJ2-2	NA	NA	TGTGCCAGCAGCGAGAAATCTAGCGCGACCGGGGAGCTGTTTTTT	CASSEKSSATGELFF
TRBV10-2	TRBJ2-2	NA	NA	TGCGCCAGCTTGGGGGGAGCGTTCACCGGGGAGCTGTTTTTT	CASLGGAFTGELFF
TRBV7-9	TRBJ2-4	TRBD2	once	TGTGCCAGCAGCTTAGCGGGGACTAGCGGGAGCGGAGGTCAGTACTTC	CASSLAGTSGSGGQYF
TRBV28	TRBJ2-3	TRBD2	NA	TGTGCCAGCAGTTTAACTTCTAGCGGGAGTGCATCAGATACGCAGTATTTT	CASSLTSSGSASDTQYF
TRBV7-2	TRBJ1-3	NA	NA	TGTGCCAGCAGCTTAGGCAGCTCTGGAAACACCATATATTTT	CASSLGSSGNTIYF
TRBV7-2	TRBJ2-7	NA	NA	TGTGCCAGCAGCTCCTCGTTGGGGAGCTCCTACGAGCAGTACTTC	CASSSSLGSSYEQYF
TRBV6-6	TRBJ1-2	NA	NA	TGTGCCAGCAGTCCACCTATGTTTGCAGGGGAGGGCTATGGCTACACCTTC	CASSPPMFAGEGYGYTF
TRBV28	TRBJ1-6	NA	NA	TGTGCCAGCAGTTTCGGGGGGGTCTACAATTCACCCCTCCACTTT	CASSFGGVYNSPLHF
TRBV28	TRBJ2-7	TRBD2	NA	TGTGCCAGCAGTTTTAGCCTCCGACTAGCGGGAGCCCACGAGCAGTACTTC	CASSFSLRLAGAHEQYF
TRBV3-1/TRBV3-2	TRBJ1-3	NA	once	TGTGCCAGCAGCCAAGGGACAGCTCGGGGAAACACCATATATTTT	CASSQGTARGNTIYF
TRBV6-5	TRBJ1-1	NA	NA	TGTGCCAGCAGTCCCGCTTATTCCGGGAATGTAGCTTTCTTT	CASSPAYSGNVAFF
TRBV2	TRBJ1-1	TRBD1	NA	TGTGCCACGGGACAGGGTGGGAGTGAAGCTTTCTTT	CATGQGGSEAFF
TRBV28	TRBJ2-2	TRBD1	NA	TGTGCCAGCAGTTCACCGACAGGGGGTGTCACCGGGGAGCTGTTTTTT	CASSSPTGGVTGELFF
TRBV5-1	TRBJ2-2	TRBD2	NA	TGCGCCAGCAGCTTTTCCGGGAGGGTGTCCGGGGAGCTGTTTTTT	CASSFSGRVSGELFF
TRBV10-3	TRBJ2-7	TRBD1	NA	TGTGCCATCAGTGGAGGACAGGGAGTTGTAGAGCAGTACTTC	CAISGGQGVVEQYF
TRBV10-3	TRBJ1-1	NA	NA	TGTGCCATCAGTGAGAAGGGGGACCACACTGAAGCTTTCTTT	CAISEKGDHTEAFF
TRBV27	TRBJ1-2	NA	once	TGTGCCAGCGGAGCGGGGACGGCCCCGCTCTATGGCTACACCTTC	CASGAGTAPLYGYTF
TRBV6-5	TRBJ2-3	TRBD2	NA	TGTGCCACCTACCGAGCGGGGCCCCCGACAGATACGCAGTATTTT	CATYRAGPPTDTQYF
TRBV4-1	TRBJ2-5	TRBD2	NA	TGCGCCAGCAGCCCCGGGACTAGCGGCCGTCTGGAGACCCAGTACTTC	CASSPGTSGRLETQYF
TRBV5-5	TRBJ1-1	NA	NA	TGTGCCAGCATCCCCCGGTGGGGGAGGCATGAAGCTTTCTTT	CASIPRWGRHEAFF
TRBV30	TRBJ1-5	NA	few	TGTGCCTGGAGTGAGACGACAAATAATCAGCCCCAGCATTTT	CAWSETTNNQPQHF
TRBV27	TRBJ2-7	NA	NA	TGTGCCAGCAGTTTAGGTCGGGACACATTATACTACGAGCAGTACTTC	CASSLGRDTLYYEQYF
TRBV4-3	TRBJ2-6	NA	NA	TGCGCCAGCAGCCGACAGCAGGGTGGGGCCAACGTCCTGACTTTC	CASSRQQGGANVLTF
TRBV7-9	TRBJ2-3	NA	NA	TGTGCCAGCAGCTTCCTAGCAGGAGATACGCAGTATTTT	CASSFLAGDTQYF
TRBV7-2	TRBJ2-7	NA	NA	TGTGCCAGCAGGCCCAGGGTGGGGCAGGACCACGAGCAGTACTTC	CASRPRVGQDHEQYF
TRBV6-6	TRBJ1-5	TRBD1	NA	TGTGCCAGCAGTGCGGGACAGTCAGGGGGGCCCCAGCATTTT	CASSAGQSGGPQHF
TRBV15	TRBJ2-2	NA	NA	TGTGCCACCAGCAGACAAGGGGTCGGGGAGCTGTTTTTT	CATSRQGVGELFF
TRBV7-2	TRBJ2-1	NA	NA	TGTGCCAGCAGCTTATTTAAGGGGACCTACAATGAGCAGTTCTTC	CASSLFKGTYNEQFF
TRBV5-6	TRBJ2-7	TRBD1	NA	TGTGCCAGCAGCTGGCCGGGACAGACCTCCTACGAGCAGTACTTC	CASSWPGQTSYEQYF
TRBV24-1	TRBJ2-3	TRBD2	once	TGTGCCACCAGCCCGGGGGGGGCAAGGAAAGATACGCAGTATTTT	CATSPGGARKDTQYF
TRBV9	TRBJ2-2	NA	NA	TGTGCCAGCAGCGTAGCAGGCACCGGGGAGCTGTTTTTT	CASSVAGTGELFF
TRBV5-1	TRBJ2-5	NA	NA	TGCGCCAGCAGATCCGGGCCCACAGGGTTACGGGAGACCCAGTACTTC	CASRSGPTGLRETQYF
TRBV20-1	TRBJ2-1	NA	NA	TGCAGTGCCTCTCCCTACAATGAGCAGTTCTTC	CSASPYNEQFF
TRBV6-2/TRBV6-3	TRBJ2-1	NA	NA	TGTGCCAGCAGTTACTCGAGGATCCGGTTTGAGCAGTTCTTC	CASSYSRIRFEQFF
TRBV19	TRBJ2-2	NA	NA	TGTGCCAGTAGTATGTCCCTAGGACAGAGTGCCGGGGAGCTGTTTTTT	CASSMSLGQSAGELFF
TRBV7-9	TRBJ1-1	NA	NA	TGTGCCAGCAGCCTTGACACCTCGAAGAACACTGAAGCTTTCTTT	CASSLDTSKNTEAFF
TRBV11-2	TRBJ1-6	NA	NA	TGTGCCAGCAGCTTAGGCACGAGCTCCTATAATTCACCCCTCCACTTT	CASSLGTSSYNSPLHF
TRBV19	TRBJ1-2	NA	NA	TGTGCCAGTAGTATGGGACTGTCCCTCTATGGCTACACCTTC	CASSMGLSLYGYTF
TRBV28	TRBJ1-1	NA	NA	TGTGCCATCGATCCGGGGAAGAACACTGAAGCTTTCTTT	CAIDPGKNTEAFF
TRBV2	TRBJ2-7	NA	NA	TGTGCCAGCAGTGAATTGGGGAGTCCCCACGAGCAGTACTTC	CASSELGSPHEQYF
TRBV11-2	TRBJ2-5	NA	NA	TGTGCCAGCAGCTTAGCGGCTAGCGCTAGGGAGACCCAGTACTTC	CASSLAASARETQYF
TRBV19	TRBJ1-5	NA	NA	TGTGCCAGTAGACGCGACCAAGGACTGAGTCCCCAGCATTTT	CASRRDQGLSPQHF
TRBV6-5	TRBJ1-2	NA	NA	TGTGCCAGCAGTATACAGGAAAATCCCCACTATGGCTACACCTTC	CASSIQENPHYGYTF
TRBV4-3	TRBJ1-2	NA	NA	TGCGCCAGCAGCCAAGTTCCCGGGGTGAACTATGGCTACACCTTC	CASSQVPGVNYGYTF
TRBV7-2	TRBJ2-1	TRBD2	NA	TGTGCCAGCGGTCGGGGAGGGCCGCTCAATGAGCAGTTCTTC	CASGRGGPLNEQFF
TRBV3-1/TRBV3-2	TRBJ1-1	NA	NA	TGTGCCAGCAGCCAAGCTCCGGGGTTGGTCTCTGAAGCTTTCTTT	CASSQAPGLVSEAFF
TRBV6-5	TRBJ2-2	TRBD2	once	TGTGCCAGCAGCAGCGGGATAAATACCGGGGAGCTGTTTTTT	CASSSGINTGELFF
TRBV6-2/TRBV6-3	TRBJ2-4	NA	NA	TGTGCCAGCAGCTTACAGGGTGGGGACATTCAGTACTTC	CASSLQGGDIQYF
TRBV2	TRBJ1-5	NA	few	TGTGCCAGCAGTGAAGTGGGCCAGCCCCAGCATTTT	CASSEVGQPQHF
TRBV7-9	TRBJ2-7	NA	few	TGTGCCAGCAGCCCGCCGGGATTCGCAGACTACGAGCAGTACTTC	CASSPPGFADYEQYF
TRBV6-5	TRBJ1-5	NA	few	TGTGCCAGCAGCCACTTGGGGGGAGGCAATCAGCCCCAGCATTTT	CASSHLGGGNQPQHF
TRBV2	TRBJ2-1	TRBD1	NA	TGTGCCAGCAAGGACAGGGGGACCAACAATGAGCAGTTCTTC	CASKDRGTNNEQFF
TRBV19	TRBJ2-6	NA	NA	TGTGCCAGTAGTCAACGACAAAGCTCTGGGGCCAACGTCCTGACTTTC	CASSQRQSSGANVLTF